These T cell receptor beta chains were read from a single sample in a study of shared clonotypes between healthy human individuals. Sequencing used immunoSEQ multiplex PCR; TCRdb keeps in-frame clones, though not all of them. The sample consists of around 2.5 million clones, 93% of them appearing once. Input material: naive CD4+ T cells from PBMCs. These receptors were collected from a man aged 18 to 30 in good health. Some clones in this sample may be carry-over from other donors' samples. The CDR3 runs from the conserved cysteine through the conserved F or W. D genes are given only for firm matches. Expanded clones get a size class; other rows say once, few or many, or leave the size out.

>TRBV5-4|.|TRBJ2-1|.
CASSLDGYSPYNEQFF
TGTGCCAGCAGCTTGGATGGCTATTCTCCTTACAATGAGCAGTTCTTC
>TRBV19|TRBD2|TRBJ2-2|.
CASRLAGANTGELFF
TGTGCCAGTAGGCTAGCGGGGGCGAACACCGGGGAGCTGTTTTTT
>TRBV11-2|.|TRBJ1-1|.
CASSLRRGVEAFF
TGTGCCAGCAGCTTACGACGTGGCGTTGAAGCTTTCTTT
>TRBV30|TRBD1|TRBJ1-2|.
CAWSPGGRGYAPTTF
TGTGCCTGGAGCCCGGGTGGCAGGGGGTATGCCCCGACGACCTTC
>TRBV14|.|TRBJ1-2|.
CASSRYELRTDYNGYTF
TGTGCCAGCAGCCGATACGAGCTCAGAACCGATTACAATGGCTACACCTTC
>TRBV5-4|.|TRBJ2-2|.
CASSLGSSRNTGELFF
TGTGCCAGCAGCTTGGGCTCTTCCCGGAACACCGGGGAGCTGTTTTTT
>TRBV5-1|.|TRBJ1-1|.
CASSNSGVGTEAFF
TGCGCCAGCAGCAACTCAGGGGTAGGCACTGAAGCTTTCTTT
>TRBV28|TRBD1|TRBJ1-2|.
CASRPPGQGAPGYTF
TGTGCCAGCAGACCGCCGGGACAGGGGGCGCCTGGCTACACCTTC
>TRBV2|TRBD2|TRBJ2-1|.
CASNKERDSYNEQFF
TGTGCCAGCAACAAAGAGCGGGACTCCTACAATGAGCAGTTCTTC
>TRBV7-3|TRBD2|TRBJ2-3|.
CASSVTSGSGTDTQYF
TGTGCCAGCAGCGTCACTAGCGGGAGTGGAACAGATACGCAGTATTTT
>TRBV5-1|TRBD1|TRBJ1-3|.
CASSPDRKNTIYF
TGCGCCAGCAGCCCGGACAGGAAAAACACCATATATTTT
>TRBV18|.|TRBJ1-2|.
CASSLREDSGYTF
TGTGCCAGCTCCCTCAGAGAGGACAGCGGCTACACCTTC
>TRBV25-1|TRBD1|TRBJ2-7|.
CASSESGTGSYEQYF
TGTGCCAGCAGTGAATCGGGGACAGGGTCCTACGAGCAGTACTTC
>TRBV7-9|TRBD2|TRBJ2-7|.
CASSLGTSGHEQYF
TGTGCCAGCAGCCTAGGGACTAGCGGGCACGAGCAGTACTTC
>TRBV5-1|.|TRBJ1-2|.
CASSLAGDPVGYGYTF
TGCGCCAGCAGCTTGGCCGGGGACCCAGTGGGCTATGGCTACACCTTC
>TRBV21-1|.|TRBJ1-5|.
CASSPLKGQPQHF
TGTGCCAGCAGCCCCCTAAAGGGACAGCCCCAGCATTTT
>TRBV6-1|.|TRBJ1-2|.
CASISTGLTYGYTF
TGTGCCAGCATTTCTACAGGCCTGACTTATGGCTACACCTTC
>TRBV11-3|.|TRBJ2-2|.
CASSLASGELFF
TGTGCCAGCAGCTTGGCGTCAGGGGAGCTGTTTTTT
>TRBV6-1|.|TRBJ1-6|.
CASSEAGVRGRYPLHF
TGTGCCAGCAGTGAAGCTGGTGTCAGGGGTCGATACCCCCTCCACTTT
>TRBV29-1|TRBD1|TRBJ1-2|.
CSVARTGGYGYTF
TGCAGCGTTGCACGGACAGGGGGATATGGCTACACCTTC
>TRBV6-5|.|TRBJ2-7|.
CASSYRKSSYEQYF
TGTGCCAGCAGTTACCGGAAGTCCTCCTACGAGCAGTACTTC
>TRBV5-1|.|TRBJ2-7|.
CASSLGVLLPYEQYF
TGCGCCAGCAGCTTGGGGGTGCTTCTCCCCTACGAGCAGTACTTC
>TRBV20-1|.|TRBJ2-7|.
CSALATYEQYF
TGCAGTGCTCTTGCAACCTACGAGCAGTACTTC
>TRBV6-1|.|TRBJ1-3|.
CASSELTGPGNTIYF
TGTGCCAGCAGTGAGTTAACAGGACCTGGAAACACCATATATTTT
>TRBV7-9|TRBD2|TRBJ2-2|.
CASSSGGTSANTGELFF
TGTGCCAGCAGCTCAGGTGGGACTAGCGCGAATACCGGGGAGCTGTTTTTT
>TRBV18|.|TRBJ1-2|.
CASSPAALPGDGYTF
TGTGCCAGCTCACCGGCGGCCCTCCCGGGGGATGGCTACACCTTC
>TRBV18|TRBD2|TRBJ2-1|.
CASSHGTRTNEQFF
TGTGCCAGCTCACACGGGACTAGAACCAATGAGCAGTTCTTC
>TRBV7-2|.|TRBJ1-1|once
CASSPALNTEAFF
TGTGCCAGCAGCCCCGCTCTGAACACTGAAGCTTTCTTT
>TRBV28|.|TRBJ1-5|.
CASRWGSSNQPQHF
TGTGCCAGCCGGTGGGGTTCTAGCAATCAGCCCCAGCATTTT
>TRBV2|.|TRBJ1-1|few
CASRPNGAYTEAFF
TGTGCCAGCAGACCCAATGGGGCATACACTGAAGCTTTCTTT
>TRBV28|TRBD2|TRBJ2-3|.
CASSFPTSGASTDTQYF
TGTGCCAGCAGTTTCCCGACTAGCGGGGCTAGCACAGATACGCAGTATTTT
>TRBV28|.|TRBJ2-1|.
CASTWLSYSDEQFF
TGTGCCAGCACTTGGCTATCTTACTCCGATGAGCAGTTCTTC
>TRBV5-5|TRBD1|TRBJ1-4|.
CASSPGTGGSEKLFF
TGTGCCAGCAGCCCCGGGACAGGGGGTAGCGAAAAACTGTTTTTT
>TRBV30|.|TRBJ1-4|few
CAWSVGSATNEKLFF
TGTGCCTGGAGTGTAGGGTCTGCAACTAATGAAAAACTGTTTTTT
>TRBV29-1|.|TRBJ1-1|.
CSVQTGNTEAFF
TGCAGCGTCCAAACAGGGAACACTGAAGCTTTCTTT
>TRBV18|TRBD1|TRBJ1-4|.
CASSPQGSTNEKLFF
TGTGCCAGCTCCCCACAGGGGTCGACTAATGAAAAACTGTTTTTT
>TRBV18|.|TRBJ2-7|.
CASSPAGISYEQYF
TGTGCCAGCTCACCAGCAGGGATCTCCTACGAGCAGTACTTC
>TRBV18|TRBD1|TRBJ2-1|.
CASSPQTGGADEQFF
TGTGCCAGCTCACCACAGACAGGGGGCGCGGATGAGCAGTTCTTC
>TRBV18|.|TRBJ1-1|.
CASSPPNPQGHRNTEAFF
TGTGCCAGCTCACCACCTAACCCCCAGGGGCATAGGAACACTGAAGCTTTCTTT
>TRBV7-2|.|TRBJ1-1|once
CASSSRPLGFTEAFF
TGTGCCAGCAGCTCCAGGCCCTTAGGTTTCACTGAAGCTTTCTTT
>TRBV14|.|TRBJ2-1|.
CASSLGTRVSNEQFF
TGTGCCAGCAGCCTCGGGACTCGCGTCTCCAATGAGCAGTTCTTC
>TRBV28|.|TRBJ1-4|.
CASSLLGNEKLFF
TGTGCCAGCAGTTTATTGGGTAATGAAAAACTGTTTTTT
>TRBV5-1|.|TRBJ2-5|.
CASSPGPWEETQYF
TGCGCCAGCAGCCCCGGACCGTGGGAAGAGACCCAGTACTTC
>TRBV4-3|.|TRBJ2-2|.
CASSHFRSNTGELFF
TGCGCCAGCAGCCATTTCAGATCGAACACCGGGGAGCTGTTTTTT
>TRBV16|TRBD1|TRBJ2-7|.
CASSRTGTGGREQYF
TGTGCCAGCAGCCGAACCGGGACAGGGGGCAGGGAGCAGTACTTC
>TRBV7-2|TRBD1|TRBJ2-7|.
CASSTTGTVSSYEQYF
TGTGCCAGCAGCACGACAGGGACCGTTAGCTCCTACGAGCAGTACTTC
>TRBV7-3|TRBD1|TRBJ2-2|.
CASSRRGLDTGELFF
TGTGCCAGCAGCCGCAGGGGGCTGGACACCGGGGAGCTGTTTTTT
>TRBV18|.|TRBJ1-2|.
CASSPGPDRGYGYTF
TGTGCCAGCTCACCCGGACCCGACAGAGGGTATGGCTACACCTTC
>TRBV7-3|.|TRBJ2-5|.
CASSTGGSQETQYF
TGTGCCAGCAGCACCGGTGGCTCTCAAGAGACCCAGTACTTC
>TRBV5-6|TRBD1|TRBJ2-7|.
CASSFRRGRSYEQYF
TGTGCCAGCAGCTTTCGCAGGGGGCGATCCTACGAGCAGTACTTC
>TRBV19|.|TRBJ2-2|.
CASSIKENTGELFF
TGTGCCAGTAGTATTAAGGAGAACACCGGGGAGCTGTTTTTT
>TRBV7-2|.|TRBJ2-3|.
CASSLGIYSTDTQYF
TGTGCCAGCAGCTTAGGGATATACAGCACAGATACGCAGTATTTT
>TRBV6-1|.|TRBJ2-2|.
CASSGYRAGTGELFF
TGTGCCAGCAGTGGCTACAGGGCGGGGACCGGGGAGCTGTTTTTT
>TRBV28|.|TRBJ1-2|.
CASSLPGTDFYGYTF
TGTGCCAGCAGTTTGCCGGGTACCGACTTCTATGGCTACACCTTC
>TRBV5-1|.|TRBJ1-3|.
CASSWDGASGNTIYF
TGCGCCAGCAGCTGGGACGGCGCCTCTGGAAACACCATATATTTT
>TRBV28|.|TRBJ2-6|.
CASSSGQGGSGANVLTF
TGTGCCAGCAGTTCCGGACAGGGAGGGTCTGGGGCCAACGTCCTGACTTTC
>TRBV7-9|TRBD1|TRBJ2-5|.
CASSSGQGPQETQYF
TGTGCCAGCAGCTCAGGACAGGGGCCCCAAGAGACCCAGTACTTC
>TRBV7-3|.|TRBJ2-1|.
CASSSGLQSYNEQFF
TGTGCCAGCAGCTCGGGACTCCAATCCTACAATGAGCAGTTCTTC
>TRBV19|.|TRBJ2-7|.
CASSRWGPYEQYF
TGTGCCAGTAGTCGATGGGGGCCCTACGAGCAGTACTTC
>TRBV6-1|.|TRBJ2-2|.
CASSSQGSGELFF
TGTGCCAGCAGTTCCCAGGGGTCCGGGGAGCTGTTTTTT